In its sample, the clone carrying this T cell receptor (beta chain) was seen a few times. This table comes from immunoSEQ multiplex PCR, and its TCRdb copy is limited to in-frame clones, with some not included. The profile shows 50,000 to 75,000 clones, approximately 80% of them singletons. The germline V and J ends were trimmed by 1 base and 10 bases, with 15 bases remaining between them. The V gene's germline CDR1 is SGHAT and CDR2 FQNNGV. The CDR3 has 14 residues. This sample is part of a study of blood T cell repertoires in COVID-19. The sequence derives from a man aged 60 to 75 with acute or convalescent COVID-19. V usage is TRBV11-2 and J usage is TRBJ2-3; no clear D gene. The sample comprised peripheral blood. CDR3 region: CASSLGPQQRAQYF. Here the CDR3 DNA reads TGTGCCAGCAGCTTAGGGCCCCAACAACGGGCGCAGTATTTT.